These 12 T cell receptor beta chains were all obtained from the same sample, sequenced in a study of T cell repertoires in cytomegalovirus infection. TCRdb recomputed calls from the reads with MiXCR, one row per CDR3 protein. The data show around 800,000 distinct CDR3 sequences, about 30% seen once. These TCRs' antigens remain unknown. The source was cultured CD8+ T cells from PBMCs, collected from culture after CMV antigen stimulation. These receptors were collected from a human donor in good health (CMV status not recorded). Some clones in this sample may be carry-over from other donors' samples.

In this sample, this clonotype turned up a few times. V usage is TRBV7-9 and J usage is TRBJ2-1; 10 nucleotides match TRBD1. Looked up from germline, CDR1 is SEHNR and CDR2 is FQNEAQ (reference sequence). V dropped 5 bases and J dropped 8; count of bases not matched to a gene: 9. The CDR3 is 15 residues long. The CDR3 loop is CASSARGQGTYEQFF. DNA for the CDR3: TGTGCCAGCAGCGCTAGGGGACAGGGGACATATGAGCAGTTCTTC.

Worth noting for this clonotype: Lacking the conserved final phenylalanine or tryptophan, this CDR3 likely reflects a read error. In DNA, the CDR3 is TGTGCCAGCAGTACACTAGCGGGGCCTAACGATGAGCAGTTCTCC. Its protein is CASSTLAGPNDEQFS. The rearrangement links TRBV27 to TRBJ2-1; 10 bases are a match to TRBD2. Trimming took 5 bases from V and 8 from J; bases not matched to a gene: 9. CDR3 length: 15 amino acids. Germline loops: CDR1 MNHEY, CDR2 SMNVEV (reference sequence).

The rearrangement links TRBV4-3 to TRBJ1-2; TRBD1 might be the D (6 bases). This CDR3 spans 18 amino acids. Looked up from germline, CDR1 is LGHNA and CDR2 is YSLEER. V lost 0 bases and J lost 4, with 21 bases in between. The CDR3 region is CASSQDSPPGAGAYGYTF. Written as DNA, the CDR3 is TGCGCCAGCAGCCAAGACTCTCCCCCGGGGGCGGGAGCCTATGGCTACACCTTC.

The V gene is TRBV27, the J gene TRBJ2-7, with 8 nucleotides matching TRBD1. V was pared by 5 bases and J by 5 bases, with 17 bases of the junction left unmatched. CDR1 MNHEY and CDR2 SMNVEV come from the germline V gene (reference sequence). CDR3 size: 17 residues. The DNA of the CDR3 is TGTGCCAGCAGTCATCTCCCCGGGACAGGAGTTCTCAACGAGCAGTACTTC. This encodes CASSHLPGTGVLNEQYF.

This sequence joins TRBV19 and TRBJ1-2, with TRBD1 matching 10 bases. V dropped 3 bases and J dropped 8; count of bases not matched to a gene: 9. CDR3 length equals 15 residues. Germline V gene sequence: CDR1 LNHDA, CDR2 SQIVND (reference sequence). In DNA, the CDR3 is TGTGCCAGTAGTATCCCCGGGACAGGGGTCGAGGGCTACACCTTC. Encoded protein: CASSIPGTGVEGYTF.

The chain couples TRBV5-1 to TRBJ2-1, with a tentative D call TRBD1 (6 bases). The germline gives CDR1 SGHRS, CDR2 YFSETQ. CDR3 length: 14 amino acids. V shed 0 bases and J shed 5 bases, with 9 bases lying between them. DNA for the CDR3: TGCGCCAGCAGCTTGGTCCCAGGGGACAATGAGCAGTTCTTC. As protein: CASSLVPGDNEQFF.

This clonotype was found many times. The chain has TRBV7-9 and TRBJ1-6; unclear D gene. Germline CDR1 SEHNR, CDR2 FQNEAQ (reference sequence). V was cut by 0 bases and J by 0 bases, with 9 bases left in between. CDR3 length: 17 residues. Here the CDR3 DNA reads TGTGCCAGCAGCTTAGCATCTGCCAGCTCCTATAATTCACCCCTCCACTTT. Residues: CASSLASASSYNSPLHF.

Worth noting for this clonotype: It may be a read error: a sequence one base away is much more abundant. The chain couples TRBV7-6 to TRBJ1-1, with 8 bases identical to TRBD1. The CDR3 is 16 amino acids. CDR1 is SGHVS and CDR2 is FNYEAQ in the germline V gene. This CDR3 is CVSSLQGVRGPTEAFF. The DNA of the CDR3 is TGTGTCAGCAGCCTACAGGGGGTCAGGGGGCCCACTGAAGCTTTCTTT. Using reference TRBV7-6 and TRBJ1-1 for the parts outside the CDR3, the full variable domain is GAGVSQSPRYKVTKRGQDVALRCDPISGHVSLYWYRQALGQGPEFLTYFNYEAQQDKSGLPNDRFSAERPEGSISTLTIQRTEQRDSAMYRCVSSLQGVRGPTEAFFGQGTRLTVV.

This clonotype was detected many times. The rearrangement uses TRBV7-2 and TRBJ2-3; D ambiguous. Trimming pared 4 bases from V and 2 bases from J, leaving 4 bases between. CDR1 and CDR2 (germline): SGHTA, FQGNSA. There are 12 residues in the CDR3. CDR3 sequence reads: CASSSHTDTQYF. The DNA of the CDR3 is TGTGCCAGCAGCTCGCACACAGATACGCAGTATTTT.

This clonotype was counted between two and nine times. One end of the junction does not line up with germline, which may come from a read error. The rearrangement links TRBV7-7 to TRBJ2-2; D is uncertain. The length of the CDR3 is 14 residues. Per germline, CDR1 SSHAT and CDR2 FNYEAQ (reference sequence). The CDR3 nucleotides are TGTGCTAGCAGCTGGGAAGCGAACACCGGGGAGCTGTTTTTT. Translated: CASSWEANTGELFF.

The gene calls are TRBV6-6 and TRBJ2-7; the D gene is possibly TRBD2 (5 bases). Germline V gene lookup returns CDR1 MNHNY and CDR2 SVGAGI (reference sequence). With 8 bases removed from V and 1 base from J, the gap between germline ends came to 18 bases. The CDR3 has 15 amino acids. CDR3 nucleotide sequence: TGTGCCAGCCTGGAAGGAGGTGGGAAATCCTACGAGCAGTACGTC. This encodes CASLEGGGKSYEQYV.

The genes are TRBV5-6 and TRBJ2-2; D might be TRBD1 (6 bases). CDR3 length equals 15 residues. V lost 6 bases to trimming and J lost 4 bases, with 16 bases between them. Germline V lookup: CDR1 SGHDT, CDR2 YYEEEE. CDR3: CASTRPGQITGELFF. CDR3 sequence (DNA): TGTGCCAGCACCCGTCCCGGACAGATCACCGGGGAGCTGTTTTTT.